This T cell receptor (beta chain) appears in the sequencing data of a study of technical replicates of blood from a handful of donors (dated by TCRdb to about 2017). Preparation of the library involved the immunoSEQ multiplex PCR assay. Not all clones reach the TCRdb copy of this immuneACCESS table, which keeps in-frame sequences only. Checked studies attribute under half of the gap to unresolved V genes and leave the rest unexplained. This sample holds tens of thousands of clones; 96% were observed only once. 0.3% to 0.35% of the sample is taken by the ten largest. On this clone: Its binding antigen is unknown. The sample holds no much larger clone one base away, and base qualities are not on file.

The germline V gene provides CDR1 MDHEN and CDR2 SYDVKM. Including cysteine and phenylalanine, the CDR3 has 14 amino acids. Only the CDR3 region is kept as DNA, spanning 42 bases read in frame from base 1. V and J lose 5 bases and 2 bases, and a span of 13 bases separates them. The chain is encoded by TRBV28 joined to TRBJ2-7, with a tentative D gene TRBD2 over 6 matching bases. Sequencing was performed on T cells isolated from PBMCs. This receptor was identified in a human donor in good health. The CDR3 amino acid sequence is: CASSPWDSAYEQYF. The DNA sequence is as follows: TGTGCCAGCAGTCCTTGGGACTCAGCCTACGAGCAGTACTTC. With the rest looked up from the reference TRBV28 and TRBJ2-7 genes rather than sequenced, the full variable domain is DVKVTQSSRYLVKRTGEKVFLECVQDMDHENMFWYRQDPGLGLRLIYFSYDVKMKEKGDIPEGYSVSREKKERFSLILESASTNQTSMYLCASSPWDSAYEQYFGPGTRLTVT.